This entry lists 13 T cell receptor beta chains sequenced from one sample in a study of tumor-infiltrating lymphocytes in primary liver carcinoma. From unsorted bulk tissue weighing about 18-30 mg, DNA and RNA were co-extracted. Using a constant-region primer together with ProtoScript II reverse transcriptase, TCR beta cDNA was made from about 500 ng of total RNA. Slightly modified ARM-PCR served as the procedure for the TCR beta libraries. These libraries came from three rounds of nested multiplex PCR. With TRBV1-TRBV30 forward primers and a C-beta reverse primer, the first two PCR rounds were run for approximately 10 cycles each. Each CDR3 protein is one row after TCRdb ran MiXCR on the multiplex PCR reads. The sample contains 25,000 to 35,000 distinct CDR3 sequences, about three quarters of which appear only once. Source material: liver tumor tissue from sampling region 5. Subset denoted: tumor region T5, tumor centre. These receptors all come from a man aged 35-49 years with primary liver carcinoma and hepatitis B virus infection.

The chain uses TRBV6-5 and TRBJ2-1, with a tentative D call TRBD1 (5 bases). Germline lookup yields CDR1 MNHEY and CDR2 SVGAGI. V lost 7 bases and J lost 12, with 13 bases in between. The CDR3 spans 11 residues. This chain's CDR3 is CASTDAGWQFF. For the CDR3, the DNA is TGTGCCAGCACCGATGCAGGGTGGCAGTTCTTC.

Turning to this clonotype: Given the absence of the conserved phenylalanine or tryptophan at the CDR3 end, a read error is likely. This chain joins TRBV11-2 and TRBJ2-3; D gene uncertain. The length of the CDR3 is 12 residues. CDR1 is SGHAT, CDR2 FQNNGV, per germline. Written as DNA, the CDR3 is TGTGGCAGCAACGCCAGCACAGATACGCAGTATTCT. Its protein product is CGSNASTDTQYS.

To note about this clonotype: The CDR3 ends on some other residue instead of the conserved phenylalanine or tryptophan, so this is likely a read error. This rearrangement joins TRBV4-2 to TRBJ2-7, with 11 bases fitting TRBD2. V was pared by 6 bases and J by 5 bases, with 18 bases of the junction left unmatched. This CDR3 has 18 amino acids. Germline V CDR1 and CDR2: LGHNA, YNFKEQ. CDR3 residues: CASSGKLGLAEGPHEQYS. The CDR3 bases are TGTGCCAGCAGTGGAAAACTGGGACTAGCGGAAGGGCCACACGAGCAGTACTCC.

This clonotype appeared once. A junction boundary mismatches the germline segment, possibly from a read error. CDR3 protein: CASGLYSGRSNEQLF. The DNA for the CDR3 is TGTGCTAGTGGTTTATATAGCGGGAGGAGCAATGAGCAGTTATTC. This sequence joins TRBV12-5 and TRBJ2-1, with 10 positions matching TRBD2. The length of the CDR3 is 15 residues. Per the germline V gene, CDR1 is LGHNT and CDR2 is FRNRAP.

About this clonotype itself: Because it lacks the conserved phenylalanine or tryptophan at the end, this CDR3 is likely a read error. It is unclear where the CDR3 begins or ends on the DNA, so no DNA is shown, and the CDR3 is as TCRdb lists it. This CDR3 reads CAISGDRAPNEKLFL. The chain employs TRBV10-3 and TRBJ1-4; TRBD1 is the table's D call and was not checked against the DNA. With termini counted, the CDR3 has 15 amino acids. Germline-derived CDR1 and CDR2 are ENHRY and SYGVKD.

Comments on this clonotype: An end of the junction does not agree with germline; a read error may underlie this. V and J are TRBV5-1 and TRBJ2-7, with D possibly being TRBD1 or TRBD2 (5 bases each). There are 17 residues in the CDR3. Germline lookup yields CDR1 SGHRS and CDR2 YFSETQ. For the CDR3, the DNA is TGTGCCAGCAGCTTGGGAGTTGGGGCAGCTTACTCCTACGAGCAGTACTTC. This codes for CASSLGVGAAYSYEQYF.

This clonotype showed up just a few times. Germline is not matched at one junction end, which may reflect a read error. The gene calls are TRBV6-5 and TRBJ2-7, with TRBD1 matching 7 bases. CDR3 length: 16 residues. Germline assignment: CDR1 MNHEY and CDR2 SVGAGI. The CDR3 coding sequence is TGTGTCAGCAGGCCCGGACAGGCAGCATCCTTCTACGAGCATTACTTC. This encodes CVSRPGQAASFYEHYF.

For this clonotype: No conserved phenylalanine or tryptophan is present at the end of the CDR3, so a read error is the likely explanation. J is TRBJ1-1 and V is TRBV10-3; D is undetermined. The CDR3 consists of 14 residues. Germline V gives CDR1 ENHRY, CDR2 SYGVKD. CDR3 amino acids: CAMSEPKKHTEAFV. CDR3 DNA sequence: TGTGCCATGAGTGAGCCAAAGAAACACACTGAGGCTTTCGTT.

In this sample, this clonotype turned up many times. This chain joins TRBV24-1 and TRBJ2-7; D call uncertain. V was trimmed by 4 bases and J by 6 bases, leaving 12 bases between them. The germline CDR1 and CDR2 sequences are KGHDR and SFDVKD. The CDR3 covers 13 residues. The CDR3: CATSDPQQSEQYF. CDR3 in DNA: TGTGCCACCAGTGACCCGCAACAAAGCGAGCAGTACTTC.

The chain's CDR3 is CASMDRGDQPQYF. CDR3 DNA: TGTGCCAGCATGGACCGGGGGGATCAGCCCCAGTATTTT. This chain connects TRBV6-2 or TRBV6-3 to TRBJ1-5; 7 bases agree with TRBD2. The J call may be wrong; the DNA end is better matched by TRBJ2-3. This CDR3 is built from 13 residues. Germline-derived CDR1 and CDR2 are MNHEY and SVGEGT.

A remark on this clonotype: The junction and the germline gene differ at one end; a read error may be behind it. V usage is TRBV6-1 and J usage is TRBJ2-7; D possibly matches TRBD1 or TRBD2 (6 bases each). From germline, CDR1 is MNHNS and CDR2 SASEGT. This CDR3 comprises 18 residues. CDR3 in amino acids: CASSRRRKGGPNSYVQYF. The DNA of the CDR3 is TGTGCCAGCAGCCGAAGGAGAAAGGGGGGTCCAAACTCCTACGTGCAGTACTTC.

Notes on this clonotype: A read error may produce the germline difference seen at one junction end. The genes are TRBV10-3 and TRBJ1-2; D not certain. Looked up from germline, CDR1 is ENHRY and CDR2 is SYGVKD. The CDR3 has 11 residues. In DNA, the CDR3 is TGTGTCATCCGTCTTGGGGAGGACTACACCTTC. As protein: CVIRLGEDYTF.

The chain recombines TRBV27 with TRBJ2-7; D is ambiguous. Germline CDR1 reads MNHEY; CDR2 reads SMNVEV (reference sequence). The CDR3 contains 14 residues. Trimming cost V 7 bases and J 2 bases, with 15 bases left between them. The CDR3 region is CASISLTGPYEQYF. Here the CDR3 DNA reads TGTGCCAGCATCAGTTTGACTGGGCCCTACGAGCAGTACTTC.